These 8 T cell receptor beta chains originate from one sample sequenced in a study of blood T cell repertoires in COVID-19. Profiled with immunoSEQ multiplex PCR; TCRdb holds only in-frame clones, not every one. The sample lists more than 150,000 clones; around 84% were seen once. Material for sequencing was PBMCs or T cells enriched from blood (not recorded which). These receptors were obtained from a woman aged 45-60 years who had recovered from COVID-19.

The CDR3 region is CASSDSGGSGYTF. The CDR3 nucleotides read TGTGCCAGCAGTGACTCGGGAGGGAGTGGCTACACCTTC. The chain links TRBV6-4 to TRBJ1-2; D is unresolved. CDR1 and CDR2 from the germline V gene are MRHNA and SNTAGT. This CDR3 comprises 13 residues. V was shortened by 0 bases and J by 7 bases, with 9 bases between the two germline ends.

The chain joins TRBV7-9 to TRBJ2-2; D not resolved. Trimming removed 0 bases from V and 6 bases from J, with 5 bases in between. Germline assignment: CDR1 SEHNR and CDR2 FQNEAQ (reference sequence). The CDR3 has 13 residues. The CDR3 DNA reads TGTGCCAGCAGCTTAGCCCCGGCCGGGGAGCTGTTTTTT. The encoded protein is CASSLAPAGELFF.

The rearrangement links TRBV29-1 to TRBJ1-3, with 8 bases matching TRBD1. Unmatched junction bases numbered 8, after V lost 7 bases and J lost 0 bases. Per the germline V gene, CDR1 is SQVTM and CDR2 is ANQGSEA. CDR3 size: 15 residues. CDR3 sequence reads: CSAQRTGGSGNTIYF. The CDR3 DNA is TGCAGCGCTCAAAGAACAGGGGGCTCTGGAAACACCATATATTTT.

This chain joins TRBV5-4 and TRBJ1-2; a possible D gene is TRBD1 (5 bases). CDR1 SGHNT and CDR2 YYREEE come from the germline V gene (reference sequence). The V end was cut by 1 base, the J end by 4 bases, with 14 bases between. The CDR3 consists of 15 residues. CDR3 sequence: CASSLSWGETYGYTF. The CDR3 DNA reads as TGTGCCAGCAGCTTGAGTTGGGGGGAAACCTATGGCTACACCTTC.

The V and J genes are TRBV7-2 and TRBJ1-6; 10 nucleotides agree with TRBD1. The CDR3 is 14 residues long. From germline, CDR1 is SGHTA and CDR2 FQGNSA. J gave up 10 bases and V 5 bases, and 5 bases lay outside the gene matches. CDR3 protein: CASSTGQGVSPLHF. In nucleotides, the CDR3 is TGTGCCAGCAGCACAGGACAGGGGGTCTCACCCCTCCACTTT.

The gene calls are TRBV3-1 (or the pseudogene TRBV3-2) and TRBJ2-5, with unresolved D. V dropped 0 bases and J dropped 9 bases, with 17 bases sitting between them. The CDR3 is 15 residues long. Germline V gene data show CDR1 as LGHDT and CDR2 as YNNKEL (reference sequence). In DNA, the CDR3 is TGTGCCAGCAGCCAAGAGAGACTCGCGTTGAAGGCCCAGTACTTC. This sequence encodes CASSQERLALKAQYF.

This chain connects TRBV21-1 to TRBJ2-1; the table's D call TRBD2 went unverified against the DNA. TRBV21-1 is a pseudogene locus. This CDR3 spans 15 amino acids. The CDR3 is CASKRTSGIYNEQFF. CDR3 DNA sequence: TGTGCCAGCAAGAGGACTAGCGGTATATACAATGAGCAGTTCTTC.

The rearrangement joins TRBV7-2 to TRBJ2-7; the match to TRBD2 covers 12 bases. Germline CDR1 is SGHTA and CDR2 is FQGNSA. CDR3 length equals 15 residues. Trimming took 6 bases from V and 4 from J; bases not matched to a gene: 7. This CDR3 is CASRESSGRGYEQYF. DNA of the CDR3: TGTGCCAGCAGGGAATCTAGCGGGAGGGGTTACGAGCAGTACTTC.